This T cell receptor (beta chain) comes out of a study of blood T cell repertoires in COVID-19. The method was immunoSEQ multiplex PCR; TCRdb's version includes in-frame clones alone and lacks a portion of them. Among around 330,000 clones listed, 88% were seen once. Germline V CDR1 and CDR2: SGDLS, YYNGEE. The CDR3 runs to 14 residues. Trimming removed 3 bases at V and 6 bases at J, with 15 bases between. Sequencing was carried out using peripheral blood. The clonotype comes from a woman in her 30s with COVID-19, enrolled during active disease. This chain links TRBV9 with TRBJ1-2, with unresolved D. Written as DNA, the CDR3 is TGTGCCAGCAGCGACACAGACGGCCTCGATGGCTACACCTTC. Its protein product is CASSDTDGLDGYTF. Full variable domain (remainder filled in from reference TRBV9 and TRBJ1-2): DSGVTQTPKHLITATGQRVTLRCSPRSGDLSVYWYQQSLDQGLQFLIQYYNGEERAKGNILERFSAQQFPDLHSELNLSSLELGDSALYFCASSDTDGLDGYTFGSGTRLTVV.